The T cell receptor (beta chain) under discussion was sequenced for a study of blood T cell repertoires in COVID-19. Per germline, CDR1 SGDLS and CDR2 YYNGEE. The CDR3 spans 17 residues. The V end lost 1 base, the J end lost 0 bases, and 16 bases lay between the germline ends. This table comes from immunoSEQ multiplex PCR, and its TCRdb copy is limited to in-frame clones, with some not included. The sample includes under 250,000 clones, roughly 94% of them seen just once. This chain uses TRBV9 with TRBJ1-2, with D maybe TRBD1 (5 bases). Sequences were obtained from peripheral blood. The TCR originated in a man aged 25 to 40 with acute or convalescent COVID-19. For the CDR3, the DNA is TGTGCCAGCAGCGTAACCCTACTACCGACAGCTAACTATGGCTACACCTTC. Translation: CASSVTLLPTANYGYTF.